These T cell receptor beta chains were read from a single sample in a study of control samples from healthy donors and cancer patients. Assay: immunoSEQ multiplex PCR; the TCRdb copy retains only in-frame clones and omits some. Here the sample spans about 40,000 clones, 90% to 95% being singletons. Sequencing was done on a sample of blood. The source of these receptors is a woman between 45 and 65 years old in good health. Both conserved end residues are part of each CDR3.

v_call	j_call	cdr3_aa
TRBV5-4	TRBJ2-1	CASSIPGLGEQFF
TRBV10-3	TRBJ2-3	CAVGGSTDTQYF
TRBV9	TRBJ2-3	CASSVLPDGTDTQYF
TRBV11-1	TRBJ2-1	CASTQGLADNEQFF
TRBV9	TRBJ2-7	CASSVGLTYEQYF
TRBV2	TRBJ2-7	CASSEGYEQYF
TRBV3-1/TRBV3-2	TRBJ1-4	CASSQSGTKLFF
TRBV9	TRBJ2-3	CASNLGGAPGDTQYF
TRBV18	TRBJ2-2	CASSPLVPGPGTGELFF
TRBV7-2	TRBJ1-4	CASSLAPRGSNEKLFF
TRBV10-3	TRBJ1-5	CAISESWDRGAQPQHF
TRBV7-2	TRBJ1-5	CASSLAAASSGPQHF
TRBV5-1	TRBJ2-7	CASSYGQGYEQYF
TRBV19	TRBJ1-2	CASSIDGDASGYTF
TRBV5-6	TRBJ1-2	CASSLNGQGSNYGYTF
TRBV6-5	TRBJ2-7	CASSYTQGGSYEQYF
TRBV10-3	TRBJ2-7	CAITDSGAWSSYEQYF